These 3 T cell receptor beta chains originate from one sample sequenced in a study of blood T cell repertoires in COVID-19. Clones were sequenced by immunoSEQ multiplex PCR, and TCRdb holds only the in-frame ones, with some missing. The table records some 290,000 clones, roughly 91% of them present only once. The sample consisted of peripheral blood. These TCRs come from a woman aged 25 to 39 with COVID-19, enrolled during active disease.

CDR3 DNA: TGTGCCATCAGTGAGGGACAGGGTAAACGGGAGACCCAGTACTTC. Protein: CAISEGQGKRETQYF. The J gene is TRBJ2-5, the V gene TRBV10-3; 8 positions match TRBD1. The CDR3 loop spans 15 amino acids. Germline assignment: CDR1 ENHRY and CDR2 SYGVKD. V was clipped by 2 bases and J by 5 bases; unmatched bases: 7.

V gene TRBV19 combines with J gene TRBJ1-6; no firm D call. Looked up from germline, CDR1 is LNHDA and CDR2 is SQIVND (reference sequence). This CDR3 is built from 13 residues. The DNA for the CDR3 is TGTGCGGCCAAAAGCTCCTATAATTCACCCCTCCACTTT. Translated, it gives CAAKSSYNSPLHF. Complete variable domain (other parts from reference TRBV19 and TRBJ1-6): DGGITQSPKYLFRKEGQNVTLSCEQNLNHDAMYWYRQDPGQGLRLIYYSQIVNDFQKGDIAEGYSVSREKKESFPLTVTSAQKNPTAFYLCAAKSSYNSPLHFGNGTRLTVT.

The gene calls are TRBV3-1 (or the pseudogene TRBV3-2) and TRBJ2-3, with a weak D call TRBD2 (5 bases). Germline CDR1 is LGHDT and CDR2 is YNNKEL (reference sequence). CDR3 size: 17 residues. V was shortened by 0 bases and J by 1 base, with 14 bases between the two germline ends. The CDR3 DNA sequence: TGTGCCAGCAGCCAAGATCGGGTCCTGAGGGGCACAGATACGCAGTATTTT. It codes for CASSQDRVLRGTDTQYF.